This TCR beta chain was sequenced for a study of cytomegalovirus exposure and HLA in healthy donors. Turning to the study itself: There were nearly 120 million unique TCR beta sequences, drawn from approximately 180 million T cells, in an earlier analysis. Study-wide points: It was taken for granted in presence/absence analyses that sequencing depth across donors was roughly uniform. Follow-up analysis later connected one missense variant in DCLRE1C with trimming of TCR beta V- and J-genes. A later examination showed that TCR association rates differed by HLA locus, with DRB1 most and HLA-C fewest.

This clone was detected many times. Antigen specificity is unknown. 13 Jbeta primers and 60 Vbeta primers were used for the PCR. The protocol was immunoSEQ multiplex PCR, while the TCRdb copy is restricted to in-frame clones and leaves out a portion. The sample includes 95,000 to 110,000 clones, around 9.1% of them seen just once. This CDR3 has 11 residues. From germline, CDR1 is LNHDA and CDR2 SQIVND (reference sequence). The V end was cut by 6 bases, the J end by 4 bases, with 6 bases between. Sequencing used PBMCs. V gene TRBV19 combines with J gene TRBJ1-2; D is undetermined. The receptor was isolated from a man in his forties in good health and CMV-seropositive. The CDR3 protein is CASSQAYGYTF. Here the CDR3 DNA reads TGTGCCAGTAGCCAGGCCTATGGCTACACCTTC.